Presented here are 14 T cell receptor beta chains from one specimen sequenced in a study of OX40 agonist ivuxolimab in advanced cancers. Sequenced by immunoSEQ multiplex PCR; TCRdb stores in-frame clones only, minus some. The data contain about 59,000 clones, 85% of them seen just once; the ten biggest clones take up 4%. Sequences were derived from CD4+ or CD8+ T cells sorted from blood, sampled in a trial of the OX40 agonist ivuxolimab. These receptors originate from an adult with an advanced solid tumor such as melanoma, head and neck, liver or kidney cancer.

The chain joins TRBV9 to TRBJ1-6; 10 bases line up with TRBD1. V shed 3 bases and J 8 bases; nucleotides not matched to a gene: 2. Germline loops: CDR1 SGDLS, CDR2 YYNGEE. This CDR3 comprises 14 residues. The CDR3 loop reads CASSAGQGDSPLHF. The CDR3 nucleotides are TGTGCCAGCAGCGCCGGACAGGGGGATTCACCCCTCCACTTT.

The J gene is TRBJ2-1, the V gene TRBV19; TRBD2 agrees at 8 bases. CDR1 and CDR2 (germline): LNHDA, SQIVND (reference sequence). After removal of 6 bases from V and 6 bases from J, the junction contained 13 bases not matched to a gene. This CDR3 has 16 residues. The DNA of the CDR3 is TGTGCCAGTAGCCCCGGCGGCAGGCTAGCGGGCAATGAGCAGTTCTTC. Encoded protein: CASSPGGRLAGNEQFF.

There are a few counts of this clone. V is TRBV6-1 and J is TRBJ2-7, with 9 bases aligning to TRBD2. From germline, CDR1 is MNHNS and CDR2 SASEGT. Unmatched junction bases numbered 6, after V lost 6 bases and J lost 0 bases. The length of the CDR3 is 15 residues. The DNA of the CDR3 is TGTGCCAGCAGGAGGAGCGGGGGGCCCTCCTACGAGCAGTACTTC. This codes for CASRRSGGPSYEQYF.

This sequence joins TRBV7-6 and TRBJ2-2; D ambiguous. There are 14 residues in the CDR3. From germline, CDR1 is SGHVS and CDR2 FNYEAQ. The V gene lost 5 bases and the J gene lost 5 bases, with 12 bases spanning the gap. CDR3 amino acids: CASSPRPWTGELFF. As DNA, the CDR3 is TGTGCCAGCAGCCCACGGCCGTGGACCGGGGAGCTGTTTTTT.

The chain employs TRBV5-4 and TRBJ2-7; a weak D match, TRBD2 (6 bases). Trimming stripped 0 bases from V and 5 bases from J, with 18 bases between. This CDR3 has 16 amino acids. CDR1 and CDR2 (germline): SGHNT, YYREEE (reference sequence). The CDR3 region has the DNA TGTGCCAGCAGCTTGGGCTCGGGGGTTCTACAAAACGAGCAGTACTTC. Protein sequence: CASSLGSGVLQNEQYF.

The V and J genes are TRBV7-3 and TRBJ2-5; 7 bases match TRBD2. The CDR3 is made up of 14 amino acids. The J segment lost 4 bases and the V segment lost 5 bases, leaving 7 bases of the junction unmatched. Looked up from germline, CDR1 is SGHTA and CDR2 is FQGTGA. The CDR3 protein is CASSPGRGVETQYF. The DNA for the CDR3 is TGTGCCAGCAGCCCGGGTCGGGGGGTAGAGACCCAGTACTTC.

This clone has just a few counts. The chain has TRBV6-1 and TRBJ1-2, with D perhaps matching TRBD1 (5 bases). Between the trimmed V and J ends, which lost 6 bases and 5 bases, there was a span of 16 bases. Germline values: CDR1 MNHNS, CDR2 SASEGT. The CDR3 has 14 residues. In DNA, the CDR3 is TGTGCCAGCAGGGACGACAGTAAGGGGTATGGCTACACCTTC. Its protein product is CASRDDSKGYGYTF.

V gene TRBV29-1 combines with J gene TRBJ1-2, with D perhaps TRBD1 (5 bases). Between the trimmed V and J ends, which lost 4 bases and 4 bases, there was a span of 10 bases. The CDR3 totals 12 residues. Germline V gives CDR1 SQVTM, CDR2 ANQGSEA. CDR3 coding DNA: TGCAGCGTTGCCAGAGGGGCCTATGGCTACACCTTC. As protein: CSVARGAYGYTF.

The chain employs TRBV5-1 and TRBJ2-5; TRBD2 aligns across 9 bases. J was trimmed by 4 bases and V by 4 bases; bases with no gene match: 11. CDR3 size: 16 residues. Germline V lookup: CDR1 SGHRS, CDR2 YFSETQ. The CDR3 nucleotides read TGCGCCAGCAGCCTAGGGACTAGCTTAACACTAGAGACCCAGTACTTC. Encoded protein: CASSLGTSLTLETQYF. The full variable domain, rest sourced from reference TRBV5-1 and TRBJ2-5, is KAGVTQTPRYLIKTRGQQVTLSCSPISGHRSVSWYQQTPGQGLQFLFEYFSETQRNKGNFPGRFSGRQFSNSRSEMNVSTLELGDSALYLCASSLGTSLTLETQYFGPGTRLLVL.

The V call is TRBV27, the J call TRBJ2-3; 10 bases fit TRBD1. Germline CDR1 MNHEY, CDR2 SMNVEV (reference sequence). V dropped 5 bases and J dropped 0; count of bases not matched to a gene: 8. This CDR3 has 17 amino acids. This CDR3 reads CASSALRTGGSTDTQYF. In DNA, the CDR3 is TGTGCCAGCAGTGCTCTCCGGACAGGGGGTAGCACAGATACGCAGTATTTT.

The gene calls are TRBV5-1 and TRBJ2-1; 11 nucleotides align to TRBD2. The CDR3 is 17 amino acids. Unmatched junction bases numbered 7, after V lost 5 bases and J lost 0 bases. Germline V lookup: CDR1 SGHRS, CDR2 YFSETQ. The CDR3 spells CASSVTSGTSSYNEQFF. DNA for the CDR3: TGCGCCAGCAGTGTGACTAGCGGGACAAGCTCCTACAATGAGCAGTTCTTC.

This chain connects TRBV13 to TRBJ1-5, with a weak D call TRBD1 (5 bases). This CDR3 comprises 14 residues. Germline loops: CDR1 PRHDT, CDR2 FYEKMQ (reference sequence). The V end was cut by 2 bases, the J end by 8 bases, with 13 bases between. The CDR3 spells CASSLMGLAEPQHF. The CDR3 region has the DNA TGTGCCAGCAGCTTAATGGGACTGGCGGAGCCCCAGCATTTT.

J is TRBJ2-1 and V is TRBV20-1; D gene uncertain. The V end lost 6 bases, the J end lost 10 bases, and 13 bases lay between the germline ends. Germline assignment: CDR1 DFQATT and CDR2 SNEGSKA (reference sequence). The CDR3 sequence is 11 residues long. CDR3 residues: CSADLAREQFF. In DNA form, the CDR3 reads TGCAGTGCAGACTTAGCTCGGGAGCAGTTCTTC.

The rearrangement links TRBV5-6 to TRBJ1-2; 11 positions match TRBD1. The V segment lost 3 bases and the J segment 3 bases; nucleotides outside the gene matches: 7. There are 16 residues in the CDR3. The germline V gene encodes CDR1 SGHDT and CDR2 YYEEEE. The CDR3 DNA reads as TGTGCCAGCAGCTCCGGCCGGGACAGGGGGTACTATGGCTACACCTTC. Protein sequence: CASSSGRDRGYYGYTF.